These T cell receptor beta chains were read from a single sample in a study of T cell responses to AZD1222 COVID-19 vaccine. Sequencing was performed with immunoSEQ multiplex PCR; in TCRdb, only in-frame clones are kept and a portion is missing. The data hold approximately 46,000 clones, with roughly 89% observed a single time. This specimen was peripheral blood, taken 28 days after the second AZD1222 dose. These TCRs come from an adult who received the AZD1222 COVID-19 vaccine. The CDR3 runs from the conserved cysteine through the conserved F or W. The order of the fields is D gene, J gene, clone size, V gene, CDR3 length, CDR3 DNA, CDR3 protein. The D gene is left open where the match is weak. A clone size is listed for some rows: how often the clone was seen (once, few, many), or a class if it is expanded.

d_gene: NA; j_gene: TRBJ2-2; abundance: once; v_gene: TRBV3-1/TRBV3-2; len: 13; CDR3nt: TGTGCCAGCAGCCAAACAGGATCCGGGGAGCTGTTTTTT; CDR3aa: CASSQTGSGELFF
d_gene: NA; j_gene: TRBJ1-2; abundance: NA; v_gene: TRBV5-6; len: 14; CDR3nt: TGTGCCAGCAGCTTGGAGGACAGAAATTATGGCTACACCTTC; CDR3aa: CASSLEDRNYGYTF
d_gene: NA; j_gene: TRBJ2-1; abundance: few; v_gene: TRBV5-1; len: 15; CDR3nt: TGCGCCAGCAGCCCAGACCGGGCCAACTACAATGAGCAGTTCTTC; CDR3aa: CASSPDRANYNEQFF
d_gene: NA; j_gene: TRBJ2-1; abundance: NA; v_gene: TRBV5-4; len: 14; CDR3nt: TGTGCCAGCAGCCCGTGGACAACCTACAATGAGCAGTTCTTC; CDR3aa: CASSPWTTYNEQFF
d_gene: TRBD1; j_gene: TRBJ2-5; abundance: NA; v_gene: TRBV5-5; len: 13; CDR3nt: TGTGCCAGCAGCGTGCAGGGGGCTGAGACCCAGTACTTC; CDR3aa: CASSVQGAETQYF
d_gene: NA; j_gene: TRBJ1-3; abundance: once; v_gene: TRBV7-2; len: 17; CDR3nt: TGTGCCAGCAGCTTAGACCTCCGGGCCGACTCTGGAAACACCATATATTTT; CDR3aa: CASSLDLRADSGNTIYF
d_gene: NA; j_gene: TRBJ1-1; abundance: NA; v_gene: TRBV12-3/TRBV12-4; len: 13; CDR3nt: TGTGCCAGCAGTTTGGGGGACCGTGGTTCTGCTTTCTTT; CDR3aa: CASSLGDRGSAFF
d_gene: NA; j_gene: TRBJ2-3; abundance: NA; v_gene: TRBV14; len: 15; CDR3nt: TGTGCCAGCAGCCGAGAGCGGATTCACACAGATACGCAGTATTTT; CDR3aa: CASSRERIHTDTQYF
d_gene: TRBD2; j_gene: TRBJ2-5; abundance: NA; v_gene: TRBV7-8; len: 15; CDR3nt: TGTGCCAGCAGCTTCTGGCGGGAGGGCCGAGAGACCCAGTACTTC; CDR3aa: CASSFWREGRETQYF
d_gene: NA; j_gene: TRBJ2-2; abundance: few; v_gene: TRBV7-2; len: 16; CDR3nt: TGTGCCAGCAGCACGGACGGAGACTTAAAACCCGGGGAGCTGTTTTTT; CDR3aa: CASSTDGDLKPGELFF
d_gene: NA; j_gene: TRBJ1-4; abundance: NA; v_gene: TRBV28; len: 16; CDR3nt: TGTGCCAGCAGTCCCCGGGGGCGAGGGTTTAATGAAAAACTGTTTTTT; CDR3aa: CASSPRGRGFNEKLFF
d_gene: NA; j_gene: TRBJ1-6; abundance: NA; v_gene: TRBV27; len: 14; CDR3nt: TGTGCCAGCAGTCAGGACAGAGGAAATTCACCCCTCCACTTT; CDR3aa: CASSQDRGNSPLHF
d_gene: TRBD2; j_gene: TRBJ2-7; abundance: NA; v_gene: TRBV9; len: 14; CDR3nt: TGTGCCAGCAGCGTCGGGGGAGGGCCCTACGAGCAGTACTTC; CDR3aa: CASSVGGGPYEQYF
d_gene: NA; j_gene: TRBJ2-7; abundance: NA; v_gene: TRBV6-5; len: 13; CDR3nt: TGTGCCAGCAGTTATGGCAGGACCTACGAGCAGTACTTC; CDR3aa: CASSYGRTYEQYF
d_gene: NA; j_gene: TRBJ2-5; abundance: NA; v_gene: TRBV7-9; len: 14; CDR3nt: TGTGCCAGCAGCCACTCGGGGACGCTAGAGACCCAGTACTTC; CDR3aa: CASSHSGTLETQYF
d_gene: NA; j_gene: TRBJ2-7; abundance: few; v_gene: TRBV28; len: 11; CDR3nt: TGTGCCAGCAGTTTATCCCACGAGCAGTACTTC; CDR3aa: CASSLSHEQYF
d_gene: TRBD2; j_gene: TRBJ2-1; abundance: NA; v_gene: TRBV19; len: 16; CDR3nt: TGTGCCAGTACGACTAGCGGGAGGGCTCTATACAATGAGCAGTTCTTC; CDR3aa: CASTTSGRALYNEQFF
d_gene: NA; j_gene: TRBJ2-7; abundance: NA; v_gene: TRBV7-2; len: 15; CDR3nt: TGTGCCAGCAGTCATATCGGGGTGAGGGCCTACGAGCAGTACTTC; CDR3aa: CASSHIGVRAYEQYF
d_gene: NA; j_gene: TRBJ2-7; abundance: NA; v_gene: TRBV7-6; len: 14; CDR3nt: TGTGCCAGCAGCTCCGGAACTAGTTCCTACGAGCAGTACTTC; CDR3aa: CASSSGTSSYEQYF
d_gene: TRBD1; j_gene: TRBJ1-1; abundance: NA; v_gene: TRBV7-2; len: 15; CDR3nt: TGTGCCAGCAGCTTAATGGGACAGGGGAACACTGAAGCTTTCTTT; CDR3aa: CASSLMGQGNTEAFF
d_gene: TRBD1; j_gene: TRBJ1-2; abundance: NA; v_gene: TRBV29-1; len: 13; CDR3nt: TGCAGCGTGGCTACAGGGGGCGCGGATGGCTACACCTTC; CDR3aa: CSVATGGADGYTF
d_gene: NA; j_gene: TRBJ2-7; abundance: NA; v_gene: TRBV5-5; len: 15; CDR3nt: TGTGCCAGCAGCTTGGGGCCGATAAGCTCCTACGAGCAGTACTTC; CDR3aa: CASSLGPISSYEQYF
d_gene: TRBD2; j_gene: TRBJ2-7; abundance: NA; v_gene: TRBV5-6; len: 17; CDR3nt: TGTGCCAGCAGCTCCTTTAGGGCGGGAGGGGTTTACTACGAGCAGTACTTC; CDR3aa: CASSSFRAGGVYYEQYF
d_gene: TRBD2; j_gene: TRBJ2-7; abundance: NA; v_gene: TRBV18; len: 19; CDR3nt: TGTGCCAGCTCACCACGGGAACACGGGAGGACTAGCGGGAGCCACGAGCAGTACTTC; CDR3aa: CASSPREHGRTSGSHEQYF
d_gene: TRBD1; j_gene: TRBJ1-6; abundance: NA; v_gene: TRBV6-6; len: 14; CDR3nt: TGTGCCAGCAGTCACAGGGGGCGTGATTCACCCCTCCACTTT; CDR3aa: CASSHRGRDSPLHF
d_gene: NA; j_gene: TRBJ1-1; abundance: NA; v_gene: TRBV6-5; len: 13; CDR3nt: TGTGCCAGCAGCCTGACCGGAGGCACTGAAGCTTTCTTT; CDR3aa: CASSLTGGTEAFF
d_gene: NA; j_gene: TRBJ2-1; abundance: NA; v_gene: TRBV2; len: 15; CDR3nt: TGTGCCAGCAGAAGTGATAGGGGGTTTGGGAATGAGCAGTTCTTC; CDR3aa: CASRSDRGFGNEQFF
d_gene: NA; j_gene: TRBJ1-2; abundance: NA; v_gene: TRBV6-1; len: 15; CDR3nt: TGTGCCAGCAGGAAGCTACAAAGTAGGGCTCAAGGCTACACCTTC; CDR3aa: CASRKLQSRAQGYTF
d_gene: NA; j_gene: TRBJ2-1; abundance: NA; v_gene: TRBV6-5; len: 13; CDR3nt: TGTGCCAGCAGTTACCGCCCCGCGGCTGAGCAGTTCTTC; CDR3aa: CASSYRPAAEQFF
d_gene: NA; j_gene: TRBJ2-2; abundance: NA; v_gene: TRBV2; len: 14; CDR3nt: TGTGCCAGCAGTGGACGGGCCTACACCGGGGAGCTGTTTTTT; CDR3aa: CASSGRAYTGELFF
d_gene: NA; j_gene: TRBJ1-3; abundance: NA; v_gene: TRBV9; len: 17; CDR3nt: TGTGCCAGCAGCGTAGGAGGGAATTACGGGGCTGGAAACACCATATATTTT; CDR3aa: CASSVGGNYGAGNTIYF
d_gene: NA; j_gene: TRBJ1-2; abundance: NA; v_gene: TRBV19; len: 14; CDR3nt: TGTGCCAGTAGTATCCGGGACGGAGACTATGGCTACACCTTC; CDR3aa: CASSIRDGDYGYTF
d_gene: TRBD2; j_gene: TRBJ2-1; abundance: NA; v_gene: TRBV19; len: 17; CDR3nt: TGTGCCAGTAGTATAGCGAGTAGCGGGACCACTTACAATGAGCAGTTCTTC; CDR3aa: CASSIASSGTTYNEQFF
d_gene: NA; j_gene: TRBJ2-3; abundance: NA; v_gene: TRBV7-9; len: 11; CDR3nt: TGTGCCAGCAGCTCCACAGATACGCAGTATTTT; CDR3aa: CASSSTDTQYF
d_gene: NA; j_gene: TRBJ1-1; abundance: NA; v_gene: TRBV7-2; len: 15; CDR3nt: TGTGCCAGCAGCCGTGGCCCAAACGAGAACACTGAAGCTTTCTTT; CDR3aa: CASSRGPNENTEAFF
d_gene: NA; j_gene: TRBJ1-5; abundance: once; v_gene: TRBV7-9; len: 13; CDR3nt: TGTGCCAGCAGCTCCCAGGGAGATCAGCCCCAGCATTTT; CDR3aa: CASSSQGDQPQHF
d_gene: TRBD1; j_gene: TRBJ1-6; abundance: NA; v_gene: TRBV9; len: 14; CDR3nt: TGTGCCAGCAGCGTAGGGCAGGGGGATTCACCCCTCCACTTT; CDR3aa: CASSVGQGDSPLHF
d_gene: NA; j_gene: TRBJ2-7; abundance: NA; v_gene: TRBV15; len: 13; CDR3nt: TGTGCCACCAGCAACTCGGAGGCCTACGAGCAGTACTTC; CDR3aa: CATSNSEAYEQYF
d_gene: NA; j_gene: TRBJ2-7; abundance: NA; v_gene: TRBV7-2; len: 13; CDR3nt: TGTGCCAGCAGCTTCCCAGGCCCCTACGAGCAGTACTTC; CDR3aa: CASSFPGPYEQYF
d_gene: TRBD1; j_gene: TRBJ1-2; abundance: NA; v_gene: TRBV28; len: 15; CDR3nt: TGTGCCAGCAGTTTGGCGACAGGGAGCCCCTATGGCTACACCTTC; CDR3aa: CASSLATGSPYGYTF
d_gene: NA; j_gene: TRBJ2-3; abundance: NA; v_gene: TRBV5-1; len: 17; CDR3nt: TGCGCCAGCAGCTGGGACGGATGGACAGCAAGCACAGATACGCAGTATTTT; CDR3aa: CASSWDGWTASTDTQYF
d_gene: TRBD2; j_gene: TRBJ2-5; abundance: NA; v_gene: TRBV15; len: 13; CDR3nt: TGTGCCACCTCGGGAGGGCGGGAAGAGACCCAGTACTTC; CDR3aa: CATSGGREETQYF
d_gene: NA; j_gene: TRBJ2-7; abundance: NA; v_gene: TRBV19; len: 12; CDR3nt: TGTGCCAGTAGTATAGACGGTTACGAGCAGTACTTC; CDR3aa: CASSIDGYEQYF
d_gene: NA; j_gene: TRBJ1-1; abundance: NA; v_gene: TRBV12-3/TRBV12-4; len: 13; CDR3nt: TGTGCCAGCAGTTTACAGGTGAACACTGAAGCTTTCTTT; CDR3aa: CASSLQVNTEAFF
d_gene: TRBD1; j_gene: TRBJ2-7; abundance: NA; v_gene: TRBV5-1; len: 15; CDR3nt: TGCGCCAGCAGCCCGGGACAGGGAGTCTCCTACGAGCAGTACTTC; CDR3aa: CASSPGQGVSYEQYF
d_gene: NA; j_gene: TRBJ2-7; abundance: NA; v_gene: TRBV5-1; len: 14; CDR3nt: TGCGCCAGCAGCTTGGCACCCCCAGTATACGAGCAGTACTTC; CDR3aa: CASSLAPPVYEQYF
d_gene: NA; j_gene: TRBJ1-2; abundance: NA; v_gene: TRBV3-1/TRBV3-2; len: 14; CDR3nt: TGTGCCAGCAGCCAAAAAGGGGTCAACTATGGCTACACCTTC; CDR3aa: CASSQKGVNYGYTF
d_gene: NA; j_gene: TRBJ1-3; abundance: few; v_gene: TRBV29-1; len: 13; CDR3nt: TGCAGCGTGAGAGGGGGCTCTGGAAACACCATATATTTT; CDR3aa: CSVRGGSGNTIYF
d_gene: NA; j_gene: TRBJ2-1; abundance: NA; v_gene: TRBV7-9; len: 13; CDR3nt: TGTGCCAGCAGCTTATTTACTACCAATGAGCAGTTCTTC; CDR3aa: CASSLFTTNEQFF